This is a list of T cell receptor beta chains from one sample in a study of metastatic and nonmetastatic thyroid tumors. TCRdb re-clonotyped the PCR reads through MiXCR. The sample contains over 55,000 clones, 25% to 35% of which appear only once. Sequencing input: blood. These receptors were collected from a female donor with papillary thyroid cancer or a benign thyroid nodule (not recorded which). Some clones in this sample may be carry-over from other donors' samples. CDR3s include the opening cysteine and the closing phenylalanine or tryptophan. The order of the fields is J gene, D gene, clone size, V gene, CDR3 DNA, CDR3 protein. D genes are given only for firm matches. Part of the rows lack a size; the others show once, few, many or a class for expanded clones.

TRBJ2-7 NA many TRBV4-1 TGCGCCAGCAGCCTGATCAATGGGGGTACCTCCTACGAGCAGTACTTC CASSLINGGTSYEQYF
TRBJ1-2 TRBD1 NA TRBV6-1 TGTGCCAGCAGTGAGGGACAGGGTCTCGACGGCTACACCTTC CASSEGQGLDGYTF
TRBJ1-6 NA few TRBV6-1 TGTGCCAGCACCGCAGGGGCCGTTTCACCCCTCCACTTT CASTAGAVSPLHF
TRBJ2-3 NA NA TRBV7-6 TGTGCCAGCAGCTTAGCGGTAGGCCCAGATACGCAGTATTTT CASSLAVGPDTQYF
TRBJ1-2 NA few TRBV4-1 TGCGCCAGCAGCCAAGTACAGGGCGGTGGCTACACCTTC CASSQVQGGGYTF
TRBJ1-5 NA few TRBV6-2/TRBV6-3 TGTGCCAGCAGTTCTATCATGGGCAATCAGCCCCAGCATTTT CASSSIMGNQPQHF
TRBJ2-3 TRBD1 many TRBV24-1 TGTGCCACCGCACAGGGGAGCACAGATACGCAGTATTTT CATAQGSTDTQYF
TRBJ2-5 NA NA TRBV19 TGTGCCAGTAGTATAGGCAGGCGACAAGAGACCCAGTACTTC CASSIGRRQETQYF
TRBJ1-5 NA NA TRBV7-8 TGTGCCAGCAGCTTAAGCGGGGGCGGTCAGCCCCAGCATTTT CASSLSGGGQPQHF
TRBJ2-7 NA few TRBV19 TGTGCCAGTAGTATCAAAGACAGGAGTGGTGAGCAGTACTTC CASSIKDRSGEQYF
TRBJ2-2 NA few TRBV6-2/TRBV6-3 TGTGCCAGCATGGTGGTTAACACCGGGGAGCTGTTTTTT CASMVVNTGELFF